One and the same sample provided the 20 T cell receptor beta chains below, sequenced in a study of blood T cell repertoires in COVID-19. Measured with immunoSEQ multiplex PCR; TCRdb has only the in-frame clones, and not every one. The table records 90,000 to 140,000 clones, about 85% of them present only once. The sequencing input was peripheral blood. The receptor source for this set is a man in his fifties with acute or convalescent COVID-19.

The chain employs TRBV23-1 and TRBJ1-1, with unresolved D. TRBV23-1 is treated as an ORF (open reading frame) with a function not yet certain. The CDR3 contains 13 residues. Trimming pared 4 bases from V and 5 bases from J, leaving 11 bases between. CDR3 nucleotide sequence: TGCGCCAGCAGTCCCGGGGAGGAAACTGAAGCTTTCTTT. This translates into CASSPGEETEAFF.

The V gene is TRBV27, the J gene TRBJ2-7; 7 nucleotides agree with TRBD1. CDR1 and CDR2 (germline): MNHEY, SMNVEV (reference sequence). V dropped 7 bases and J dropped 6; count of bases not matched to a gene: 12. CDR3 length: 14 amino acids. The CDR3 coding sequence is TGTGCCAGCACCCCAGAGAGGGGGCTCTCCGAGCAGTACTTC. Its protein product is CASTPERGLSEQYF.

The chain has TRBV5-8 and TRBJ1-5, with D hard to call. From germline, CDR1 is SGHTS and CDR2 YDEGEE. V lost 1 base and J lost 2, with 16 bases in between. The CDR3 loop spans 17 amino acids. The CDR3 protein is CASSLYRASLGNQPQHF. CDR3 nucleotide sequence: TGTGCCAGCAGCTTGTATCGTGCAAGCCTGGGCAATCAGCCCCAGCATTTT.

This chain links TRBV18 with TRBJ2-5, with 10 nucleotides matching TRBD1. The CDR3 loop spans 14 amino acids. Germline V gives CDR1 KGHSH, CDR2 LQKENI. V trimming: 6 bases; J trimming: 8 bases; junction bases outside the gene matches: 9. Here the CDR3 reads CASSPWDRGRTQYF. In DNA form, the CDR3 reads TGTGCCAGCTCCCCCTGGGACAGGGGCCGTACCCAGTACTTC.

This sequence joins TRBV29-1 and TRBJ1-2; D unclear. Deletions cut 7 bases from V and 9 bases from J, with 21 bases between. This CDR3 spans 13 amino acids. Germline CDR1 reads SQVTM; CDR2 reads ANQGSEA. The CDR3 loop is CSALEGTSYRYTF. The CDR3 DNA reads TGCAGCGCCCTGGAGGGCACGTCATATCGCTACACCTTC.

The CDR3 is CASLSGGANVLTF. The CDR3 DNA follows: TGTGCCAGCCTTTCAGGTGGGGCCAACGTCCTGACTTTC. The chain combines TRBV28 with TRBJ2-6; D remains unclear. Germline V lookup: CDR1 MDHEN, CDR2 SYDVKM. The CDR3 has 13 amino acids. V lost 8 bases and J lost 3, with 8 bases in between.

The genes are TRBV3-1 (or the pseudogene TRBV3-2) and TRBJ2-3; 9 bases are a match to TRBD2. V lost 2 bases to trimming and J lost 5 bases; unmatched junction nucleotides: 2. Germline V CDR1 and CDR2: LGHDT, YNNKEL (reference sequence). The CDR3 has 14 amino acids. CDR3 sequence: CASSQTAGGDTQYF. The DNA of the CDR3 is TGTGCCAGCAGCCAAACAGCGGGAGGAGATACGCAGTATTTT.

This clone has more than one count but fewer than ten. The chain recombines TRBV6-5 with TRBJ1-4; D call uncertain. Trimming cost V 5 bases and J 4 bases, with 8 bases left between them. The CDR3 is 13 residues long. Germline V gene data show CDR1 as MNHEY and CDR2 as SVGAGI. The DNA for the CDR3 is TGTGCCAGCAGTCGCACAGTTAATGAAAAACTGTTTTTT. The encoded protein is CASSRTVNEKLFF.

CDR3 protein: CASSQVGQLNTEAFF. The CDR3 DNA is TGCGCCAGCAGCCAGGTGGGACAGCTGAACACTGAAGCTTTCTTT. The J gene is TRBJ1-1, the V gene TRBV4-1; 7 nucleotides align to TRBD1. Germline V gene sequence: CDR1 MGHRA, CDR2 YSYEKL. This CDR3 region has 15 residues. Losses at the gene ends were 3 bases for V and 0 bases for J; bases not matched to a gene: 4.

The chain recombines TRBV11-3 with TRBJ2-1; TRBD2 matches at 7 bases. V gave up 1 base and J gave up 4 bases; unmatched junction bases: 4. The CDR3 contains 15 residues. CDR1 and CDR2 (germline): SGHNT, YENEEA. CDR3 sequence reads: CASSLGLAAYNEQFF. For the CDR3, the DNA is TGTGCCAGCAGCTTAGGACTAGCAGCGTACAATGAGCAGTTCTTC.

The J gene is TRBJ2-7, the V gene TRBV28; a possible D gene is TRBD1 (5 bases). V was clipped by 3 bases and J by 2 bases, with 14 bases between them. The CDR3 contains 15 residues. Germline assignment: CDR1 MDHEN and CDR2 SYDVKM. The CDR3 spells CASSLSSGPTYEQYF. In DNA form, the CDR3 reads TGTGCCAGCAGTTTGTCTTCAGGGCCTACCTACGAGCAGTACTTC.

This chain connects TRBV5-1 to TRBJ1-1, with TRBD1 identical over 8 bases. After removal of 7 bases from V and 4 bases from J, the junction contained 6 bases not matched to a gene. The CDR3 loop spans 13 amino acids. Germline loops: CDR1 SGHRS, CDR2 YFSETQ. CDR3 nucleotide sequence: TGCGCCAGCTCGACAGGGGTAGGCACTGAAGCTTTCTTT. Its protein is CASSTGVGTEAFF. Supplemented by reference TRBV5-1 and TRBJ1-1, the full variable domain reads KAGVTQTPRYLIKTRGQQVTLSCSPISGHRSVSWYQQTPGQGLQFLFEYFSETQRNKGNFPGRFSGRQFSNSRSEMNVSTLELGDSALYLCASSTGVGTEAFFGQGTRLTVV.

The rearrangement links TRBV3-1 (or the pseudogene TRBV3-2) to TRBJ1-1; D is unclear. The CDR3 sequence is 13 residues long. The V end lost 6 bases, the J end lost 2 bases, and 10 bases lay between the germline ends. CDR1 and CDR2 from the germline V gene are LGHDT and YNNKEL (reference sequence). CDR3 nucleotide sequence: TGTGCCAGCAGTCCTACCCGTAACACTGAAGCTTTCTTT. As protein: CASSPTRNTEAFF.

The V call is TRBV30, the J call TRBJ2-5, with 11 bases aligning to TRBD2. Per germline, CDR1 GTSNPN and CDR2 SVGIG (reference sequence). V lost 0 bases and J lost 7; bases outside the gene matches: 13. The CDR3 totals 17 residues. The CDR3 is CAWSVGLAGTGVATQYF. Here the CDR3 DNA reads TGTGCCTGGAGTGTCGGACTAGCGGGTACAGGGGTGGCGACCCAGTACTTC. Full variable domain (missing parts from reference TRBV30 and TRBJ2-5): SQTIHQWPATLVQPVGSPLSLECTVEGTSNPNLYWYRQAAGRGLQLLFYSVGIGQISSEVPQNLSASRPQDRQFILSSKKLLLSDSGFYLCAWSVGLAGTGVATQYFGPGTRLLVL.

This chain links TRBV5-1 with TRBJ2-2; D remains ambiguous. CDR3 length: 16 amino acids. The V gene's germline CDR1 is SGHRS and CDR2 YFSETQ. V was shortened by 0 bases and J by 2 bases, with 11 bases between the two germline ends. Here the CDR3 DNA reads TGCGCCAGCAGCTTGGCCGTCGAGGAAAACACCGGGGAGCTGTTTTTT. Its translation is CASSLAVEENTGELFF.

V usage is TRBV28 and J usage is TRBJ1-4; no clear D gene. Trimming left V 4 bases short and J 7 bases short, with 19 bases between. The V gene's germline CDR1 is MDHEN and CDR2 SYDVKM. This CDR3 contains 16 residues. CDR3 amino acids: CASSWDPTGVGEKLFF. The CDR3 DNA reads as TGTGCCAGCAGTTGGGATCCCACCGGGGTGGGTGAAAAACTGTTTTTT.

V and J are TRBV30 and TRBJ2-1; 9 bases agree with TRBD1. CDR3 length: 15 amino acids. J lost 9 bases, V lost 5 bases, and 14 bases had no gene match. Germline values: CDR1 GTSNPN, CDR2 SVGIG (reference sequence). The DNA of the CDR3 is TGTGCCTGGGACCGTGGGGACAGGGAGTTCATTGAGCAGTTCTTC. The encoded protein is CAWDRGDREFIEQFF.

The chain employs TRBV20-1 and TRBJ2-1; TRBD1 might be the D (6 bases). CDR1 is DFQATT, CDR2 SNEGSKA, per germline (reference sequence). The length of the CDR3 is 9 residues. CDR3 nucleotides: TGCAGGGGGGCGAATGAGCAGTTCTTC. Translation gives CRGANEQFF.

The V gene is TRBV2, the J gene TRBJ1-2, with 8 bases lining up with TRBD1. Germline CDR1 is SNHLY and CDR2 is FYNNEI. The CDR3 consists of 16 residues. With 8 bases clipped from V and 5 bases from J, the junction kept 16 bases outside the gene matches. In DNA, the CDR3 is TGTGCCAGCTTCAGCATAGGCACAGGGGGAGGGTATGGCTACACCTTC. Translating gives CASFSIGTGGGYGYTF. The variable domain in full, with the rest retrieved from reference TRBV2 and TRBJ1-2, is EPEVTQTPSHQVTQMGQEVILRCVPISNHLYFYWYRQILGQKVEFLVSFYNNEISEKSEIFDDQFSVERPDGSNFTLKIRSTKLEDSAMYFCASFSIGTGGGYGYTFGSGTRLTVV.

The rearrangement joins TRBV5-1 to TRBJ1-4, with no clear D. CDR3 length: 14 residues. Germline V lookup: CDR1 SGHRS, CDR2 YFSETQ. V was clipped by 1 base and J by 2 bases, with 6 bases between them. The CDR3 DNA reads TGCGCCAGCAGCTTGTCTTTCACTAATGAAAAACTGTTTTTT. This encodes CASSLSFTNEKLFF.